One and the same sample provided the 2 T cell receptor beta chains below, sequenced in a study of blood T cell repertoires in COVID-19. The repertoire was sequenced with immunoSEQ multiplex PCR; TCRdb's copy has only in-frame clones and lacks some. The sample includes about 260,000 clones, about nine tenths of them seen just once. The sample comprised peripheral blood. The receptor source for this set is a person under 30 with COVID-19, enrolled during active disease.

This clone was seen once. The genes are TRBV11-2 and TRBJ2-2; 8 positions match TRBD2. The V and J ends lost 3 bases and 5 bases, in that order; junction bases with no gene match: 11. The CDR3 runs to 17 residues. Per germline, CDR1 SGHAT and CDR2 FQNNGV. For the CDR3, the DNA is TGTGCCAGCAGCTTTCCGGAGAGCGGGAGCAGTACCGGGGAGCTGTTTTTT. The encoded protein is CASSFPESGSSTGELFF. Filled out from reference TRBV11-2 and TRBJ2-2, the complete variable domain reads EAGVAQSPRYKIIEKRQSVAFWCNPISGHATLYWYQQILGQGPKLLIQFQNNGVVDDSQLPKDRFSAERLKGVDSTLKIQPAKLEDSAVYLCASSFPESGSSTGELFFGEGSRLTVL.

This chain links TRBV27 with TRBJ2-5; D might be TRBD1 (6 bases). Trimming cost V 5 bases and J 2 bases, with 15 bases left between them. There are 15 residues in the CDR3. Germline V gene sequence: CDR1 MNHEY, CDR2 SMNVEV (reference sequence). The CDR3 region is CASSTYRAGQETQYF. Written as DNA, the CDR3 is TGTGCCAGCAGTACCTACAGGGCGGGTCAAGAGACCCAGTACTTC.